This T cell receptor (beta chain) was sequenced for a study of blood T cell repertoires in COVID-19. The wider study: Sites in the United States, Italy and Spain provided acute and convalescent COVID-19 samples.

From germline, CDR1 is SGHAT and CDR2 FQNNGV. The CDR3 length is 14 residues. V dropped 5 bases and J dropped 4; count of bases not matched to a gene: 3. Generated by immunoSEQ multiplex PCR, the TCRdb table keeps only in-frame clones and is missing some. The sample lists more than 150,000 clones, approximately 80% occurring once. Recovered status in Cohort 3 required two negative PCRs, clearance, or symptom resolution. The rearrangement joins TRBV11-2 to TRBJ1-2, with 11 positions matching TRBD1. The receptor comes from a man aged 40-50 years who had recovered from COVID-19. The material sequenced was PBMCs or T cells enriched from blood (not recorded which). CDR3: CASSRDRGSYGYTF. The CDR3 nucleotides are TGTGCCAGCAGCAGGGACAGGGGGTCCTATGGCTACACCTTC.